Following are 10 T cell receptor beta chains from one sample sequenced in a study of T cells after yellow fever vaccination. TCRdb redid the calling of the 5' RACE reads with MiXCR, one entry per CDR3 protein. The sample includes under 250,000 distinct CDR3 sequences, about 3% of them seen just once. Sequences were derived from CD4+ T cells sorted from PBMCs, sampled 10 days after the yellow fever booster vaccination. These receptor sequences come from a man younger than 30 who received the YFV17D yellow fever vaccine.

Only a few counts were recorded for this clonotype. CDR3 DNA sequence: TGCGCCAGCCTGGGGTTCACTGAAGCTTTCTTT. Its protein product is CASLGFTEAFF. This sequence joins TRBV4-1 and TRBJ1-1, with D unclear. The CDR3 has 11 residues. Germline CDR1 is MGHRA and CDR2 is YSYEKL. The V end lost 8 bases, the J end lost 4 bases, and 8 bases lay between the germline ends.

The chain combines TRBV2 with TRBJ1-3; 7 nucleotides align to TRBD1. CDR1 SNHLY and CDR2 FYNNEI come from the germline V gene. V shed 7 bases and J 0 bases; nucleotides not matched to a gene: 3. This CDR3 has 14 amino acids. The CDR3 loop is CASKRDSSGNTIYF. In DNA form, the CDR3 reads TGTGCCAGCAAACGGGACAGCTCTGGAAACACCATATATTTT.

In its sample, this clonotype was seen many times. CDR3 in DNA: TGTGCCAGCGCGGACGGCCGGATGGATCAGCCCCAGCATTTT. Translating gives CASADGRMDQPQHF. J is TRBJ1-5 and V is TRBV7-9; D unclear. Germline V gene lookup returns CDR1 SEHNR and CDR2 FQNEAQ (reference sequence). The CDR3 contains 14 residues. V lost 8 bases and J lost 5, with 16 bases in between.

The V gene is TRBV5-6, the J gene TRBJ2-3, with a tentative D call TRBD1 (5 bases). The CDR3 is 17 residues long. Germline values: CDR1 SGHDT, CDR2 YYEEEE. Trimming removed 0 bases from V and 3 bases from J, with 17 bases in between. The CDR3 is CASSLVGGARWTDTQYF. CDR3 DNA: TGTGCCAGCAGCTTGGTCGGTGGGGCGCGGTGGACAGATACGCAGTATTTT.

The table lists this clonotype with many counts. The CDR3 bases are TGTGCCAGCAAGGTCGGCGAGCAGTACTTC. Its translation is CASKVGEQYF. V usage is TRBV2 and J usage is TRBJ2-7; no definite D call. The germline gives CDR1 SNHLY, CDR2 FYNNEI. This CDR3 is built from 10 residues. V was trimmed by 7 bases and J by 6 bases, leaving 7 bases between them.

This clonotype was found a few times. The chain carries TRBV6-5 and TRBJ2-2; D could derive from TRBD1 or TRBD2 (5 bases each). V was shortened by 5 bases and J by 2 bases, with 24 bases between the two germline ends. CDR1 is MNHEY, CDR2 SVGAGI, per germline. The CDR3 has 19 residues. The CDR3: CASSQGPHPPSVNTGELFF. In DNA form, the CDR3 reads TGTGCCAGCAGTCAGGGACCGCACCCTCCCAGCGTAAACACCGGGGAGCTGTTTTTT.

This clonotype occurred many times. The V gene is TRBV4-1, the J gene TRBJ2-4; D tentatively fits TRBD1 or TRBD2 (7 bases each). Trimming removed 4 bases from V and 7 bases from J, with 17 bases in between. The CDR3 length is 15 residues. Germline loops: CDR1 MGHRA, CDR2 YSYEKL. CDR3 DNA sequence: TGCGCCAGCAGCCTCCAGACAGGGAGGGAGAACATTCAGTACTTC. Protein product: CASSLQTGRENIQYF.

This clonotype was seen repeatedly, ten times or more. This rearrangement joins TRBV7-9 to TRBJ1-6; a possible D gene is TRBD1 (5 bases). With 5 bases removed from V and 8 bases from J, the gap between germline ends came to 19 bases. This CDR3 region has 16 residues. The germline CDR1 and CDR2 sequences are SEHNR and FQNEAQ (reference sequence). The DNA of the CDR3 is TGTGCCAGCAGCCGGGGGTACGGGGATCAGGATTCACCCCTCCACTTT. This encodes CASSRGYGDQDSPLHF.

This clonotype was observed at least ten times. This chain links TRBV24-1 with TRBJ2-3, with TRBD2 matching over 11 bases. V was pared by 2 bases and J by 4 bases, with 4 bases of the junction left unmatched. Germline assignment: CDR1 KGHDR and CDR2 SFDVKD. The length of the CDR3 is 16 residues. CDR3 amino acids: CATSDSSGGIADTQYF. Here the CDR3 DNA reads TGTGCCACCAGTGATTCTAGCGGGGGGATTGCAGATACGCAGTATTTT.

Comments on this clonotype: The junction shows a germline mismatch at one end, possibly a read error. V and J are TRBV7-7 and TRBJ1-1; a possible D gene is TRBD1 (5 bases). CDR3 length: 14 residues. Germline V gene sequence: CDR1 SSHAT, CDR2 FNYEAQ (reference sequence). In DNA, the CDR3 is TGTGCTAGCAGCCCAGTGGACAAGCACACTGAAGCTTTCTTT. Translating gives CASSPVDKHTEAFF.